Detailed here is one T cell receptor beta chain. This clonotype is characterized as medium-sized (0.01 to 0.1%). Its antigen is currently not known. Per-base quality was not reported, and no clone a single base away is much larger than it. The sample originates from a study of beta chain bispecific antibodies for T cell cancers (dated by TCRdb to 2020 to 2022). Background on the whole study: Healthy donor T cells were cocultured with T cell leukemia lines and bispecific antibodies, then TRBV sequencing of surviving cells measured the depletion of each TRBV family. Jurkat cells expressed surface TRBV12 (TRBV12-3), and HPB-ALL cells expressed surface TRBV5-5. Summary of the overall study and its limitations: Each sequenced sample mixed leukemia cell line cells with normal T cells, and most targeted TRBV signal came from the leukemia cells rather than normal T cells. Apart from the targeted and closely related genes, all other TRBV family members appeared unaffected by the TRBV-directed bispecific antibodies. Relative to anti-CD19, exposure to anti-TRBV12 lowered the TRBV12-3 share of total TRBV signal by 98% to 99%, while TRBV12-4 dropped by more than 30%, a change that was not significant. Cross-reactivity of the anti-TRBV5-5 antibody with TRBV5-6 was attributed to high sequence similarity between the two genes.

CDR3 length: 15 amino acids, cysteine to phenylalanine. Only the CDR3 DNA stays, 45 bases, in frame from base 1. The germline V gene (reference sequence) specifies MNHEY as CDR1 and SMNVEV as CDR2. Trimming takes 2 bases from V and 2 bases from J, and the germline ends sit 7 bases apart. Unique molecular identifier barcodes were built into the libraries and used for clonotype quantification. Qiagen AllPrep DNA/RNA Micro kits were used to isolate total RNA, and an Agilent TapeStation was used to check RNA quality. TCR beta libraries were constructed by 5' RACE, in which cDNA synthesis was followed by two PCR steps with TCR beta constant-region gene-specific primers. Sequencing of the TCR beta libraries was done on an Illumina MiSeq platform. As for the original processing: Reads were processed with MIGEC, MiXCR and VDJtools. Clonotype frequency was computed as the clonotype's share of unique molecular identifiers among all unique molecular identifiers in the sample. Nonfunctional TRBV genes classified in IMGT as pseudogenes or open reading frames, for example TRBV1, TRBV12-1 and TRBV21, were left out. The raw public data were reprocessed by TCRdb itself: fastp quality trimming at Q25, MiXCR clonotype calling, in-frame beta chains only. Entries are consolidated by CDR3 protein sequence, retaining the most common genes and DNA. V and J calls and clone size were set by TCRdb, not the authors. Within this sample are more than 20,000 distinct CDR3 sequences, with about 2% of them counted one time only. About 4.9% of the sample rests with the top ten.

The meaning of the sample's treatment or condition label: alpha-V12: anti-TRBV12 scFv linked to anti-CD3 scFv. T cells were expanded from blood mononuclear cells for roughly three days using either anti-CD3 antibody OKT3 or CD3/CD28 Dynabeads. The anti-TRBV12 bispecific sample was taken from a coculture of Jurkat leukemia cells with normal T cells and was compared with an anti-CD19 bispecific control coculture. The culture conditions for expanded T cells were RPMI 1640 plus 10% fetal bovine serum, recombinant human IL-2 (approximately 100 IU/ml) and IL-7 (about 5.2 ng/ml). For cocultures, approximately 5 x 10^4 normal T cells were combined with approximately 5 x 10^4 target cells and bispecific antibody in 85 to 100 ul and incubated for approximately 15 hours at 37 degrees C. Each bispecific antibody consisted of two single-chain variable fragments expressed in a single-chain diabody format with a His tag. The effector T cells were obtained from healthy human donors, with peripheral blood mononuclear cells isolated from leukapheresis samples by Ficoll density gradient centrifugation.

The chain links TRBV27 with TRBJ2-6, with an unclear D gene assignment. This specimen was healthy donor T cells cultured with leukemia cells, taken from a culture containing a bispecific antibody targeting TCR Vbeta12. The clonotype originates from a human donor in good health. Some clones in this sample may be carry-over from other donors' samples. The CDR3: CASSLQLTGANVLTF. The nucleotide sequence is TGTGCCAGCAGTTTACAACTAACTGGGGCCAACGTCCTGACTTTC.